This T cell receptor beta chain derives from a study of neurological immune-mediated disorders. Study results and caveats: Private repertoires in all groups were suggested, as expanded clones shared no CDR3 amino acid sequences across subjects. HTLV-1-associated myelopathy showed the most TCR clonal expansion; multiple sclerosis the least, below healthy controls.

The cDNA came from 5'RACE, which used 10-nucleotide random UMIs. Each CDR3 protein gets one entry after TCRdb re-called the 5' RACE reads with MiXCR. The table has roughly 16,000 distinct CDR3 sequences, 14% to 15% seen once. Source material was 2 million unsorted PBMCs, stored at -80 °C in RNAlater. V lost 6 bases, J lost 11 bases, and 17 bases stayed unmatched. This CDR3 is built from 15 residues. By sample fraction, this clonotype is medium-sized. What it recognizes is unknown. The clonotype originates from a man in his sixties with HTLV-1-associated myelopathy (HAM/TSP). The genes are TRBV12-3 or TRBV12-4 and TRBJ1-1; 8 bases map to TRBD1. The sequenced sample consisted of PBMCs. DNA of the CDR3: TGTGCCAGCAGCCGGACCGGGACAGGACCTAGGCGGGCTTTCTTT. This codes for CASSRTGTGPRRAFF.